This entry lists 27 T cell receptor beta chains sequenced from one sample in a study of blood T cell repertoires in COVID-19. Data came from immunoSEQ multiplex PCR; TCRdb stores just in-frame clones and leaves some out. The table shows about 39,000 clones, with 75% to 85% occurring only once. Sequencing used peripheral blood. Receptors originate from a man between 65 and 79 years old with acute or convalescent COVID-19.

V gene TRBV7-2 combines with J gene TRBJ2-7; 11 nucleotides align to TRBD2. Unmatched junction bases numbered 6, after V lost 1 base and J lost 7 bases. Germline V gene lookup returns CDR1 SGHTA and CDR2 FQGNSA. The CDR3 runs to 15 residues. CDR3 bases: TGTGCCAGCAGCTTAGGTTTAGCGGGAGGGATTGAGCAGTACTTC. It codes for CASSLGLAGGIEQYF.

The gene calls are TRBV25-1 and TRBJ2-1, with D possibly TRBD2 on 5 matching bases. From germline, CDR1 is MGHDK and CDR2 SYGVNS. V dropped 3 bases and J dropped 0 bases, with 12 bases sitting between them. The CDR3 contains 16 residues. CDR3 loop: CASSERRVSSYNEQFF. The CDR3, as DNA: TGTGCCAGCAGTGAGAGGCGGGTGAGCTCCTACAATGAGCAGTTCTTC. Combining the CDR3 with reference TRBV25-1 and TRBJ2-1 gives the whole variable domain EADIYQTPRYLVIGTGKKITLECSQTMGHDKMYWYQQDPGMELHLIHYSYGVNSTEKGDLSSESTVSRIRTEHFPLTLESARPSHTSQYLCASSERRVSSYNEQFFGPGTRLTVL.

The chain is built from TRBV5-4 and TRBJ2-5; TRBD2 aligns across 7 bases. V dropped 1 base and J dropped 4; count of bases not matched to a gene: 4. The CDR3 is 14 residues long. Germline CDR1 SGHNT, CDR2 YYREEE (reference sequence). This CDR3 is CASSLSGATETQYF. CDR3 nucleotides: TGTGCCAGCAGCTTGAGCGGGGCCACAGAGACCCAGTACTTC.

This clone was detected only a few times. CDR3 loop: CATSDPRDREMNTEAFF. CDR3 DNA sequence: TGTGCCACCAGTGATCCCCGGGACAGAGAAATGAACACTGAAGCTTTCTTT. This chain connects TRBV24-1 to TRBJ1-1; TRBD1 agrees at 7 bases. Per germline, CDR1 KGHDR and CDR2 SFDVKD. V shed 3 bases, J shed 0 bases, and the junction held 9 bases outside the gene matches. The CDR3 has 17 amino acids.

J is TRBJ2-1 and V is TRBV6-2 or TRBV6-3; TRBD2 matches at 7 bases. The CDR3 totals 12 residues. The germline V gene has CDR1 MNHEY and CDR2 SVGEGT. J lost 13 bases, V lost 4 bases, and 7 bases had no gene match. The CDR3 reads CASSWTRWEQFF. In DNA form, the CDR3 reads TGTGCCAGCAGTTGGACTAGGTGGGAACAGTTCTTC.

The chain carries TRBV24-1 and TRBJ1-5; D is unresolved. The V gene's germline CDR1 is KGHDR and CDR2 SFDVKD. There are 13 residues in the CDR3. The V end was cut by 9 bases, the J end by 0 bases, with 8 bases between. The CDR3 reads CATGGYSNQPQHF. The CDR3 DNA sequence: TGTGCCACCGGAGGTTATAGCAATCAGCCCCAGCATTTT.

This chain links TRBV7-2 with TRBJ1-6; weak D call: TRBD1 (6 bases). The CDR3 totals 15 residues. From germline, CDR1 is SGHTA and CDR2 FQGNSA. Trimming cost V 4 bases and J 6 bases, with 13 bases left between them. DNA for the CDR3: TGTGCCAGCAGCTCCCGACAGGAGTTTAATTCACCCCTCCACTTT. Protein sequence: CASSSRQEFNSPLHF.

The J gene is TRBJ1-2, the V gene TRBV10-3, with D unresolved. Germline CDR1 is ENHRY and CDR2 is SYGVKD. The V end lost 0 bases, the J end lost 8 bases, and 10 bases lay between the germline ends. The CDR3 is made up of 13 amino acids. CDR3 nucleotides: TGTGCCATCAGTGAGTCTCGGGGTCACGGCTACACCTTC. Encoded protein: CAISESRGHGYTF.

This clone was seen only once. This chain connects TRBV6-5 to TRBJ1-5, with TRBD1 matching over 7 bases. The CDR3 consists of 15 residues. The germline V gene has CDR1 MNHEY and CDR2 SVGAGI. The ends lost 10 bases at V and 4 bases at J; junction bases unmatched: 13. The CDR3 DNA sequence: TGTGCCATCCGACAGGGTGCTCAACATAATCAGCCCCAGCATTTT. Residues: CAIRQGAQHNQPQHF.

The chain couples TRBV11-2 to TRBJ1-5, with TRBD1 identical over 8 bases. The CDR3 covers 18 residues. Germline loops: CDR1 SGHAT, CDR2 FQNNGV. V dropped 1 base and J dropped 2; count of bases not matched to a gene: 10. CDR3 loop: CASSLGRTGFFGNQPQHF. For the CDR3, the DNA is TGTGCCAGCAGCTTAGGTAGGACAGGGTTTTTTGGCAATCAGCCCCAGCATTTT.

This clone appeared once. The chain employs TRBV29-1 and TRBJ1-5; unclear D gene. Germline CDR1 reads SQVTM; CDR2 reads ANQGSEA. Trimming stripped 4 bases from V and 6 bases from J, with 10 bases between. The CDR3 runs to 12 residues. In nucleotides, the CDR3 is TGCAGCGTTGCCCGGGCGGGTCAGCCCCAGCATTTT. It specifies CSVARAGQPQHF.

The chain recombines TRBV7-9 with TRBJ1-5, with 7 bases that match TRBD1. Looked up from germline, CDR1 is SEHNR and CDR2 is FQNEAQ (reference sequence). Trimming removed 4 bases from V and 6 bases from J; junction bases left unmatched: 6. The CDR3 loop spans 14 amino acids. CDR3 DNA: TGTGCCAGCAGCTCACAGGGGTTGGGTCAGCCCCAGCATTTT. Translation gives CASSSQGLGQPQHF.

The chain couples TRBV28 to TRBJ2-7, with TRBD1 matching over 7 bases. CDR1 and CDR2 from the germline V gene are MDHEN and SYDVKM. V was pared by 4 bases and J by 6 bases, with 12 bases of the junction left unmatched. CDR3 size: 15 residues. CDR3 coding DNA: TGTGCCAGCAGTTCCCCCGGGACAGCAAACTTCGAGCAGTACTTC. Translation: CASSSPGTANFEQYF. Full variable domain (missing parts from reference TRBV28 and TRBJ2-7): DVKVTQSSRYLVKRTGEKVFLECVQDMDHENMFWYRQDPGLGLRLIYFSYDVKMKEKGDIPEGYSVSREKKERFSLILESASTNQTSMYLCASSSPGTANFEQYFGPGTRLTVT.

The sample holds a few counts of this clone. The chain has TRBV13 and TRBJ2-2, with TRBD1 matching over 12 bases. Germline V gene sequence: CDR1 PRHDT, CDR2 FYEKMQ (reference sequence). V was pared by 4 bases and J by 4 bases, with 1 base of the junction left unmatched. The CDR3 contains 15 residues. The CDR3 loop is CASSWGQGATGELFF. CDR3 in DNA: TGTGCCAGCAGCTGGGGACAGGGGGCCACCGGGGAGCTGTTTTTT.

The chain combines TRBV19 with TRBJ1-6; D is possibly TRBD1 (5 bases). The CDR3 runs to 18 residues. Trimming cost V 3 bases and J 0 bases, with 15 bases left between them. Germline V gives CDR1 LNHDA, CDR2 SQIVND (reference sequence). The CDR3 DNA is TGTGCCAGTAGTATCCAGGGTCGGAGTAGCTCCTATAATTCACCCCTCCACTTT. Its protein product is CASSIQGRSSSYNSPLHF.

V and J are TRBV7-3 and TRBJ2-3; TRBD1 is a possible D gene (6 bases). CDR3 length equals 14 residues. Per germline, CDR1 SGHTA and CDR2 FQGTGA. V gave up 2 bases and J gave up 2 bases, with 8 bases separating them. CDR3 protein: CASSLGQPTDTQYF. CDR3 nucleotides: TGTGCCAGCAGCTTAGGACAGCCCACAGATACGCAGTATTTT.

V usage is TRBV6-2 or TRBV6-3 and J usage is TRBJ2-5, with 12 bases identical to TRBD2. CDR1 is MNHEY and CDR2 is SVGEGT in the germline V gene. The V gene end was trimmed by 5 bases and the J gene end by 4 bases; junction bases not matched to a gene: 2. This CDR3 is built from 14 residues. Here the CDR3 DNA reads TGTGCCAGCAGTACACTAGCGGGGGGAGAGACCCAGTACTTC. It codes for CASSTLAGGETQYF.

The gene calls are TRBV6-4 and TRBJ2-1, with 8 bases identical to TRBD1. CDR1 and CDR2 (germline): MRHNA, SNTAGT. V dropped 8 bases and J dropped 5; count of bases not matched to a gene: 11. CDR3 size: 15 residues. CDR3 amino acids: CASVKGRGPNNEQFF. For the CDR3, the DNA is TGTGCCAGCGTGAAGGGCAGGGGGCCGAACAATGAGCAGTTCTTC.

The rearrangement joins TRBV9 to TRBJ2-1; 9 nucleotides agree with TRBD2. The V gene end was trimmed by 0 bases and the J gene end by 4 bases; junction bases not matched to a gene: 2. This CDR3 comprises 15 residues. CDR1 is SGDLS and CDR2 is YYNGEE in the germline V gene. This CDR3 is CASSVASGGYNEQFF. The CDR3 DNA is TGTGCCAGCAGCGTAGCCAGCGGGGGGTACAATGAGCAGTTCTTC.

At least ten counts were recorded for this clone. The chain employs TRBV19 and TRBJ1-1; tentatively, D is TRBD1 (5 bases). Germline CDR1 LNHDA, CDR2 SQIVND (reference sequence). The CDR3 runs to 15 residues. The V end was cut by 5 bases, the J end by 5 bases, with 18 bases between. DNA for the CDR3: TGTGCCAGTAGTCCCCCCGGAAGGGGAGGGACTGAAGCTTTCTTT. Translation: CASSPPGRGGTEAFF.

The chain recombines TRBV27 with TRBJ2-2; D is possibly TRBD1 (6 bases). Looked up from germline, CDR1 is MNHEY and CDR2 is SMNVEV (reference sequence). V gave up 6 bases and J gave up 5 bases, with 10 bases separating them. The CDR3 extends over 13 amino acids. The CDR3: CASRQRGTGELFF. The CDR3 DNA reads TGTGCCAGCAGGCAAAGGGGGACCGGGGAGCTGTTTTTT.

V and J are TRBV27 and TRBJ2-3, with 15 positions matching TRBD2. Germline trimming cut 6 bases from V and 4 bases from J; bases unmatched to any gene: 17. CDR1 MNHEY and CDR2 SMNVEV come from the germline V gene (reference sequence). This CDR3 spans 20 amino acids. The CDR3 region is CASSHVGGTSGRWGPDTQYF. Here the CDR3 DNA reads TGTGCCAGCAGCCACGTAGGGGGGACTAGCGGGAGGTGGGGCCCAGATACGCAGTATTTT.

This chain links TRBV28 with TRBJ2-3; tentatively, D is TRBD1 (5 bases). This CDR3 comprises 13 residues. In germline, CDR1 is MDHEN, CDR2 SYDVKM. V lost 5 bases and J 6 bases, leaving 12 bases between the germline ends. CDR3 DNA: TGTGCCAGCAGTACTCGTGGGGCGGATACGCAGTATTTT. Protein: CASSTRGADTQYF.

The V and J genes are TRBV28 and TRBJ1-1, with TRBD1 matching over 9 bases. The CDR3 has 14 residues. J was trimmed by 3 bases and V by 4 bases; bases with no gene match: 3. Looked up from germline, CDR1 is MDHEN and CDR2 is SYDVKM. The CDR3 spells CASSSGTGHTEAFF. CDR3 in DNA: TGTGCCAGCAGTTCCGGGACAGGGCACACTGAAGCTTTCTTT.

The chain couples TRBV7-2 to TRBJ2-3; the D is unclear. V lost 4 bases and J 3 bases, leaving 5 bases between the germline ends. The CDR3 extends over 12 amino acids. Germline CDR1 reads SGHTA; CDR2 reads FQGNSA. The CDR3 sequence: CASSSRTDTQYF. In DNA, the CDR3 is TGTGCCAGCAGCTCTAGAACAGATACGCAGTATTTT.

The chain joins TRBV25-1 to TRBJ2-2; 9 positions match TRBD2. The CDR3 totals 16 residues. CDR1 is MGHDK, CDR2 SYGVNS, per germline. V was clipped by 3 bases and J by 5 bases; unmatched bases: 7. CDR3 nucleotides: TGTGCCAGCAGTGAGGTAGCGGGAGCTGGGACCGGGGAGCTGTTTTTT. It translates to CASSEVAGAGTGELFF.

The V call is TRBV19, the J call TRBJ2-1; 12 bases map to TRBD2. The CDR3 sequence is 16 residues long. Trimming at V came to 4 bases and at J to 8 bases, leaving 9 bases not matched to a gene. The germline gives CDR1 LNHDA, CDR2 SQIVND (reference sequence). The CDR3 DNA sequence: TGTGCCAGTAGTAGGATGACTAGCGGGAGTGGCTATGAGCAGTTCTTC. Translated: CASSRMTSGSGYEQFF.